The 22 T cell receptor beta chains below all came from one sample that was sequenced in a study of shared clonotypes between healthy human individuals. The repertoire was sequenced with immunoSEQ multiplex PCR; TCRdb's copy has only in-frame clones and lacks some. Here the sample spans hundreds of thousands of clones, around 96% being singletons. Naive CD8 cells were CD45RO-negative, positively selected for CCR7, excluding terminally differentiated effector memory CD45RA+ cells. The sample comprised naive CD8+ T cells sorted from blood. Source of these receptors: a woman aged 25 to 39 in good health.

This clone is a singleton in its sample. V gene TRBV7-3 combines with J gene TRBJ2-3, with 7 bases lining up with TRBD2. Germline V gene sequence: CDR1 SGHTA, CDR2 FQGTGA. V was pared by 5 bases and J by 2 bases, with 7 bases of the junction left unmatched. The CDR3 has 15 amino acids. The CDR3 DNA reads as TGTGCCAGCAGCAAGCGGGACGGGATCACAGATACGCAGTATTTT. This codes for CASSKRDGITDTQYF.

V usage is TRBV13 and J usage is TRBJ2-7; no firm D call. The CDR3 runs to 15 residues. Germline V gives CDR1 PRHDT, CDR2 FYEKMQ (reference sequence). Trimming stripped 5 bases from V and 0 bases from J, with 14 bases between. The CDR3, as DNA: TGTGCCAGCAGCCGTTCCGGGTCTAGCTCCTACGAGCAGTACTTC. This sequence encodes CASSRSGSSSYEQYF.

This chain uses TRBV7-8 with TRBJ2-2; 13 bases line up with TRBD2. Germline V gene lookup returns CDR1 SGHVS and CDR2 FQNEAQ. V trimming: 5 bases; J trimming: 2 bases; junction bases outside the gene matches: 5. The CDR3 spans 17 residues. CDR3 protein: CASSPRTSGRNTGELFF. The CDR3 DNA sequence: TGTGCCAGCAGCCCCAGGACTAGCGGGAGAAACACCGGGGAGCTGTTTTTT.

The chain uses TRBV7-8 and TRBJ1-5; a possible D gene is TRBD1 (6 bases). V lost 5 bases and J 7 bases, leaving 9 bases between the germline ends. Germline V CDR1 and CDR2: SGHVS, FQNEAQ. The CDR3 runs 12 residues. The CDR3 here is CASSAGAQPQHF. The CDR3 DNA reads TGTGCCAGCAGCGCGGGGGCACAGCCCCAGCATTTT. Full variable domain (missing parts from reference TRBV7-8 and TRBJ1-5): GAGVSQSPRYKVAKRGQDVALRCDPISGHVSLFWYQQALGQGPEFLTYFQNEAQLDKSGLPSDRFFAERPEGSVSTLKIQRTQQEDSAVYLCASSAGAQPQHFGDGTRLSIL.

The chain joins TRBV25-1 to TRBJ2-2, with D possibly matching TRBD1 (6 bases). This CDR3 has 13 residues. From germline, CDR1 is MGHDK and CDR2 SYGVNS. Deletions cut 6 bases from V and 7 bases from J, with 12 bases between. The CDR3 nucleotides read TGTGCCAGCAGATTGGGGGCCCTCGGGGAGCTGTTTTTT. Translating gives CASRLGALGELFF.

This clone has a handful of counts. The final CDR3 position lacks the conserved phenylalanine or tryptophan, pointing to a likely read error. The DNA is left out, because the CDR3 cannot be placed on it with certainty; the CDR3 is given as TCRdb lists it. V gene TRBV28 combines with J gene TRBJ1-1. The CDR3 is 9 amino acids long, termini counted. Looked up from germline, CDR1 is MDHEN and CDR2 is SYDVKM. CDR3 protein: CASSNEGGK.

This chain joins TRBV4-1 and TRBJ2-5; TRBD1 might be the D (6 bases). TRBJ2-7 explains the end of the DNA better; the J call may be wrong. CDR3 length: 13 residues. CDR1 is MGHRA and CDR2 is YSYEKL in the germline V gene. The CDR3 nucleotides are TGCGCCAGCAGCCCCGGGACATACTACGAGCAGTACTTC. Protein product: CASSPGTYYEQYF.

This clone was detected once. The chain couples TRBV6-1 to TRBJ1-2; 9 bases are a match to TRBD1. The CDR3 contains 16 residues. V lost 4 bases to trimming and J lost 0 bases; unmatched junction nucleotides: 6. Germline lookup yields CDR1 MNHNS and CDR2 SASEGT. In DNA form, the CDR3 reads TGTGCCAGCAGTGGGACAGGGGTCCTTACTAACTATGGCTACACCTTC. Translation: CASSGTGVLTNYGYTF.

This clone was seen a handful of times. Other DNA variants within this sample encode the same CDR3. CDR3: CASSFRGNTEAFF. CDR3 nucleotide sequence: TGTGCCAGCAGTTTTCGGGGGAACACTGAAGCTTTCTTT. The chain has TRBV28 and TRBJ1-1, with D unresolved. In germline, CDR1 is MDHEN, CDR2 SYDVKM. Trimming left V 3 bases short and J 1 base short, with 6 bases between. The CDR3 totals 13 residues.

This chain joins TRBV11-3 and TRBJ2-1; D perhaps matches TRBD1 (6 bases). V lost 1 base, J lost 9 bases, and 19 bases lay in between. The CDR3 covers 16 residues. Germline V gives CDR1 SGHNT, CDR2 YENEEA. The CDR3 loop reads CASSLAGQLVMGEQFF. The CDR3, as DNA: TGTGCCAGCAGCTTAGCGGGACAACTGGTTATGGGTGAGCAGTTCTTC.

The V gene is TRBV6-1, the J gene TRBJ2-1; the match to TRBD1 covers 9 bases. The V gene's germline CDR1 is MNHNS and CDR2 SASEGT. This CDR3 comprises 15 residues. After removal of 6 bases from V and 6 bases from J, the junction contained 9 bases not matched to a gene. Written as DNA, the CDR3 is TGTGCCAGCAGGACCGGGACAGGGTCGTTCAATGAGCAGTTCTTC. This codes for CASRTGTGSFNEQFF.

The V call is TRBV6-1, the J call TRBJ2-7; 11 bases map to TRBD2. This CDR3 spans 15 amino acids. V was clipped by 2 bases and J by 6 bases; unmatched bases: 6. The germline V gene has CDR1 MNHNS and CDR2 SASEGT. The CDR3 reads CASSERTSGYGEQYF. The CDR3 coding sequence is TGTGCCAGCAGTGAAAGGACTAGCGGGTACGGCGAGCAGTACTTC.

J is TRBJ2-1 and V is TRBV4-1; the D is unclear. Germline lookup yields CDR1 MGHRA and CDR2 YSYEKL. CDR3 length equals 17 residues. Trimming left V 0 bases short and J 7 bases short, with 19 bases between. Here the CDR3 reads CASSQDRVSIWVNEQFF. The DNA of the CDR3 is TGCGCCAGCAGCCAAGATCGGGTTAGCATTTGGGTTAATGAGCAGTTCTTC.

The CDR3 loop reads CASSQQTTYNEQFF. CDR3 nucleotide sequence: TGTGCCAGCAGTCAACAGACTACCTACAATGAGCAGTTCTTC. The gene calls are TRBV6-5 and TRBJ2-1; tentatively, D is TRBD2 (5 bases). The CDR3 has 14 residues. Trimming took 5 bases from V and 2 from J, leaving 10 bases between them. CDR1 is MNHEY, CDR2 SVGAGI, per germline.

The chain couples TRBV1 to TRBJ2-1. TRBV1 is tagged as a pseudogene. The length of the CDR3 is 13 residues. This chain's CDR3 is CTSSPPSPGPSFF. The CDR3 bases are TGCACCAGCAGCCCACCCTCTCCGGGACCCTCGTTCTTC.

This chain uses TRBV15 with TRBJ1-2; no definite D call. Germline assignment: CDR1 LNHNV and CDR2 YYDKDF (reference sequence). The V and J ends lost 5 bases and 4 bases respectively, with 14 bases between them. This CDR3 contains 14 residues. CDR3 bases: TGTGCCACCAGCTACCCGGGCCTTATCTATGGCTACACCTTC. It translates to CATSYPGLIYGYTF.

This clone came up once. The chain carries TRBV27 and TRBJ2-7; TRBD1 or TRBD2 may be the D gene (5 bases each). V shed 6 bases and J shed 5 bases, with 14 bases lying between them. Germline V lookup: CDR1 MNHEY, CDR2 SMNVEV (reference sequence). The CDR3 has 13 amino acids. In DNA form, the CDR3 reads TGTGCCAGCAGGGTGGGGACGGGACACGAGCAGTACTTC. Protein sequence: CASRVGTGHEQYF.

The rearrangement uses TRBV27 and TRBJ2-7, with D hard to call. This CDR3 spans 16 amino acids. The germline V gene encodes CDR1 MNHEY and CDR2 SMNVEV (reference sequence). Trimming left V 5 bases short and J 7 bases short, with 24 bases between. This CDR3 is CASSELRPGPKGEQYF. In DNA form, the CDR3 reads TGTGCCAGCAGTGAGCTCAGACCTGGGCCCAAAGGGGAGCAGTACTTC.

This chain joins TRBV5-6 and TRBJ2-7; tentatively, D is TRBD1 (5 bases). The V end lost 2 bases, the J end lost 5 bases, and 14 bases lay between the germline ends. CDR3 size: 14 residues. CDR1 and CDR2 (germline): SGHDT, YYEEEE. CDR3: CASSLPPGFDEQYF. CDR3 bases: TGTGCCAGCAGCTTACCTCCAGGGTTCGACGAGCAGTACTTC.

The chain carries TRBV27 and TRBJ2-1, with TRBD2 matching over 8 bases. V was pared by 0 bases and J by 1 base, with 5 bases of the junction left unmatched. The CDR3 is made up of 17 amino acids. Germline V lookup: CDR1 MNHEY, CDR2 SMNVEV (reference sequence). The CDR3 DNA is TGTGCCAGCAGTTTATCGCCACTAGCGGCATCCTACAATGAGCAGTTCTTC. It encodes CASSLSPLAASYNEQFF.

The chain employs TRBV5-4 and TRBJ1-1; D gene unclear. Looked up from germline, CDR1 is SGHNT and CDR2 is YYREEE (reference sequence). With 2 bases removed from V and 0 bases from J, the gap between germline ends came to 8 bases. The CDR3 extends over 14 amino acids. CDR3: CASSFSRVNTEAFF. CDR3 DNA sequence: TGTGCCAGCAGCTTTTCCAGAGTGAACACTGAAGCTTTCTTT.

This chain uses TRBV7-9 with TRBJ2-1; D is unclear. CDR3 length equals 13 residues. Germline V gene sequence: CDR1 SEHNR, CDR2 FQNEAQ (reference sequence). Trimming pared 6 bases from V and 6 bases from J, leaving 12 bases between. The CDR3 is CASRPGLGNEQFF. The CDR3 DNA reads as TGTGCCAGCAGACCCGGGTTAGGCAATGAGCAGTTCTTC.